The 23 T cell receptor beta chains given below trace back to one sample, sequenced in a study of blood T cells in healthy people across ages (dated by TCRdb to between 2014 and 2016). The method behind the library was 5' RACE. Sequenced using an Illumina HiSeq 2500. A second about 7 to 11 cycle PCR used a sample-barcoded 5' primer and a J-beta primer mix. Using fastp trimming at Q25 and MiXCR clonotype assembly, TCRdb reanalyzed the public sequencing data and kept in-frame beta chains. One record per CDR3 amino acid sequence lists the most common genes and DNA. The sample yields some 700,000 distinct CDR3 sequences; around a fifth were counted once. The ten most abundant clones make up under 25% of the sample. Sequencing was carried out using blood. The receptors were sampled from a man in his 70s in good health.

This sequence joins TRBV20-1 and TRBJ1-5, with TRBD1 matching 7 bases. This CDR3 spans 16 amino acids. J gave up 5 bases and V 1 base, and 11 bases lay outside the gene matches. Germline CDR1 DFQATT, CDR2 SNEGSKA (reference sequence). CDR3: CSARAPEGQRYQPQHF. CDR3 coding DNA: TGCAGTGCTAGAGCCCCCGAGGGACAGAGATATCAGCCCCAGCATTTT.

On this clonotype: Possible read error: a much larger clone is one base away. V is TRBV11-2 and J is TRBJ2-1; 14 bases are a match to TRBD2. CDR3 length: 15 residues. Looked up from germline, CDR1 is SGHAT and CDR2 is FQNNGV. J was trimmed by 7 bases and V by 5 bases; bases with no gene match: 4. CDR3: CASSLTSGGANEQFF. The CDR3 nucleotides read TGTGCCAGCAGCCTGACTAGCGGGGGGGCGAATGAGCAGTTCTTC.

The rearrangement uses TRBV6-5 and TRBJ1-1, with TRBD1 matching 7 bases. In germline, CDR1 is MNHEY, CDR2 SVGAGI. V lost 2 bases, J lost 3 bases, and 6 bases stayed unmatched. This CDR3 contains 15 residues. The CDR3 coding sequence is TGTGCCAGCAGTTACCGGGCCAGGGGGGACACTGAAGCTTTCTTT. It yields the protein CASSYRARGDTEAFF.

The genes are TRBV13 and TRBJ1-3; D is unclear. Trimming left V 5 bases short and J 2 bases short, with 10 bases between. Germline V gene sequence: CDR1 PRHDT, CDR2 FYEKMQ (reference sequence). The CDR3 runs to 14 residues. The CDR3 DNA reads TGTGCCAGCAGCGTTTCAGAAACTGGAAACACCATATATTTT. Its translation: CASSVSETGNTIYF.

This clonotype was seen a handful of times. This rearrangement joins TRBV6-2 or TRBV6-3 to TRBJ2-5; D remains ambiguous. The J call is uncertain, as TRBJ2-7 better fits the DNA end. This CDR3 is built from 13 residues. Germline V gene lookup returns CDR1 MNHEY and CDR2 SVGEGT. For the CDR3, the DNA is TGTGCCAGCAGTTACGCTCGGAACTACGAGCAGTACGTC. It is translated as CASSYARNYEQYV.

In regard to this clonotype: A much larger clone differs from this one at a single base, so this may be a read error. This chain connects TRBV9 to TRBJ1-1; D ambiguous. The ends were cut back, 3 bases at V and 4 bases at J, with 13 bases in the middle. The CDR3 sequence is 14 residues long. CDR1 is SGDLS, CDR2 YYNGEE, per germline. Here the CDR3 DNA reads TGTGCCAGCAGCGCAGTTGCTCAGTCCACTGAAGCTTTCTTT. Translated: CASSAVAQSTEAFF.

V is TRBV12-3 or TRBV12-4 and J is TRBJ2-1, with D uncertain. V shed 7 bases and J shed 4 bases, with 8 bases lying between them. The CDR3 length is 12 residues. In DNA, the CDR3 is TGTGCCAGCAAGGCTGAGTACAATGAGCAGTTCTTC. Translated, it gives CASKAEYNEQFF.

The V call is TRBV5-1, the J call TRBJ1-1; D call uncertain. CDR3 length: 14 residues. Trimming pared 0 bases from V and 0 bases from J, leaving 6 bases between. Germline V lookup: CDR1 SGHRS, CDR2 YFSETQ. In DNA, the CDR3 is TGCGCCAGCAGCTTGGAAGTCATGAACACTGAAGCTTTCTTT. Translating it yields CASSLEVMNTEAFF.

The CDR3 protein is CASSPQQLSGANVLTF. Here the CDR3 DNA reads TGTGCCAGCAGTCCCCAACAGCTTTCTGGGGCCAACGTCCTGACTTTC. The chain has TRBV12-3 or TRBV12-4 and TRBJ2-6; unclear D gene. Between the trimmed V and J ends, which lost 5 bases and 1 base, there was a span of 12 bases. This CDR3 has 16 amino acids.

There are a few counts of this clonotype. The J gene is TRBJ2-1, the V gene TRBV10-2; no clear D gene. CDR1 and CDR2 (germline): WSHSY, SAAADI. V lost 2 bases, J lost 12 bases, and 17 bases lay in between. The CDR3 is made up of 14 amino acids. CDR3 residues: CASSEGASRIGQFF. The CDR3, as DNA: TGCGCCAGCAGTGAGGGTGCCTCAAGGATCGGGCAGTTCTTC.

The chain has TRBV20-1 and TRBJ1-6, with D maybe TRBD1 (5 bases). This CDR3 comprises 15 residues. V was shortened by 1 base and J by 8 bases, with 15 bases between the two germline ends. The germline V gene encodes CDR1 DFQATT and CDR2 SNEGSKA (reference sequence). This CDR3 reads CSARASQGIYSPLHF. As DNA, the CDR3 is TGCAGTGCTAGAGCGTCCCAGGGTATTTATTCACCCCTCCACTTT.

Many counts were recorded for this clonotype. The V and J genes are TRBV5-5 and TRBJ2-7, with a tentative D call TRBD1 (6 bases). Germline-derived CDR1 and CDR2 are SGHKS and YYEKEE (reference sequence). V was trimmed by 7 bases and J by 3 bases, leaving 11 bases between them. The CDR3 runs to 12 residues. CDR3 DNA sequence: TGTGCCAGCGAACCGGACAGCTACGAGCAGTACTTC. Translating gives CASEPDSYEQYF.

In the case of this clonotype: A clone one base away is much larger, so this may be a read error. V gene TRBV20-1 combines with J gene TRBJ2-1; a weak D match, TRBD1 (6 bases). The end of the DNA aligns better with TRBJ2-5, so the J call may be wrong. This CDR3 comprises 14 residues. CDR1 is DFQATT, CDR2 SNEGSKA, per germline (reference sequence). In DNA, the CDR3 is TGCAGTGCTGGGACACGGCTTAGGGTAGAGACCCAGTACTTC. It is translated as CSAGTRLRVETQYF.

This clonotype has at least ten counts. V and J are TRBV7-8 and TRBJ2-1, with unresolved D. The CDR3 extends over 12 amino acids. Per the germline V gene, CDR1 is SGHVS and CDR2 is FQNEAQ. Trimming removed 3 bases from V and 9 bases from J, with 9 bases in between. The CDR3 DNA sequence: TGTGCCAGCAGCTTTCCTGGTGGTGAGCAGTTCTTC. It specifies CASSFPGGEQFF.

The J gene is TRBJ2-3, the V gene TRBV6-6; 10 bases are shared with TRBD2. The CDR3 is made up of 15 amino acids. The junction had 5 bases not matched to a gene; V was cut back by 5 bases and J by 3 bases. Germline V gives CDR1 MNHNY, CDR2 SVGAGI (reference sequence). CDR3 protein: CASSPTSGTTDTQYF. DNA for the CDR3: TGTGCCAGCAGTCCAACTAGCGGGACAACAGATACGCAGTATTTT.

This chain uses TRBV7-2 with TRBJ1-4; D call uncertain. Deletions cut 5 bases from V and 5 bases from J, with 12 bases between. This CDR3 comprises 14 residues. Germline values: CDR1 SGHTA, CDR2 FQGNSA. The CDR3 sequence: CASSPVAENEKLFF. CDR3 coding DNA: TGTGCCAGCAGCCCAGTGGCGGAAAATGAAAAACTGTTTTTT.

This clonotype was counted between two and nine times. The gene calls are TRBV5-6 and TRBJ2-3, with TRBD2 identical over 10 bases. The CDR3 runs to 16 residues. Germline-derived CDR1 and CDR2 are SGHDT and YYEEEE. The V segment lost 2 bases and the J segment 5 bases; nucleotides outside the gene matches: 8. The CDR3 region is CASSFITSGTGDTQYF. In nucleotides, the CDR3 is TGTGCCAGCAGCTTTATAACTAGCGGGACGGGAGATACGCAGTATTTT.

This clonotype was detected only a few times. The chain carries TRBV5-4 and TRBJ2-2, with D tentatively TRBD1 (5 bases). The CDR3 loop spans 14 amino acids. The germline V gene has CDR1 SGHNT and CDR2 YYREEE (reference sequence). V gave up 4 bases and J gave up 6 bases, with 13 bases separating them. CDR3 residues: CASSPAQVSGELFF. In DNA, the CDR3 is TGTGCCAGCAGCCCTGCACAGGTTTCCGGGGAGCTGTTTTTT.

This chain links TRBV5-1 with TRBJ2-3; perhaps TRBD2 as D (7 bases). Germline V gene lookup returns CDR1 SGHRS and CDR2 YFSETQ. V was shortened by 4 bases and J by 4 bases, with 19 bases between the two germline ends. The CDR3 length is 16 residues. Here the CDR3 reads CASSITGRVYADTQYF. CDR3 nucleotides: TGCGCCAGCAGCATTACAGGGAGGGTCTACGCAGATACGCAGTATTTT. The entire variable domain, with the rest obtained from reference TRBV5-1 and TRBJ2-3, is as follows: KAGVTQTPRYLIKTRGQQVTLSCSPISGHRSVSWYQQTPGQGLQFLFEYFSETQRNKGNFPGRFSGRQFSNSRSEMNVSTLELGDSALYLCASSITGRVYADTQYFGPGTRLTVL.

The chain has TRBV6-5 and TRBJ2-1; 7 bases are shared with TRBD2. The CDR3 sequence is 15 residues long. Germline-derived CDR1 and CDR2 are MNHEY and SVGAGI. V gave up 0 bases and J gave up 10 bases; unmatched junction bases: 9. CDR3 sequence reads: CASSYSTSGTREQFF. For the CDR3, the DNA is TGTGCCAGCAGTTACTCGACAAGCGGGACTCGAGAGCAGTTCTTC.

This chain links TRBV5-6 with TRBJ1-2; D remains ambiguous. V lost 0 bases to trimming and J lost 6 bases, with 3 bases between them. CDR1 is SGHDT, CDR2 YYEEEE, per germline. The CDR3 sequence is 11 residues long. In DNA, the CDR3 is TGTGCCAGCAGCTTGGTTCATGGCTACACCTTC. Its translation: CASSLVHGYTF.

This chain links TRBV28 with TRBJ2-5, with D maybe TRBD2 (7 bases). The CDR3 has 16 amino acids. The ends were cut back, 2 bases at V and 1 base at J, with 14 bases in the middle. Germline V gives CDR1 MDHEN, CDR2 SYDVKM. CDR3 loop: CASSLGGAGFQETQYF. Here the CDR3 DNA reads TGTGCCAGCAGTTTAGGGGGGGCGGGCTTCCAAGAGACCCAGTACTTC.

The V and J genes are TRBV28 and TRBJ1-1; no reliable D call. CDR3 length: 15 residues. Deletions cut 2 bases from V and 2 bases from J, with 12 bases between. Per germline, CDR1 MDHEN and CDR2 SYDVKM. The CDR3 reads CASSLDTLINTEAFF. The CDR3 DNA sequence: TGTGCCAGCAGTTTAGACACTCTTATTAACACTGAAGCTTTCTTT.